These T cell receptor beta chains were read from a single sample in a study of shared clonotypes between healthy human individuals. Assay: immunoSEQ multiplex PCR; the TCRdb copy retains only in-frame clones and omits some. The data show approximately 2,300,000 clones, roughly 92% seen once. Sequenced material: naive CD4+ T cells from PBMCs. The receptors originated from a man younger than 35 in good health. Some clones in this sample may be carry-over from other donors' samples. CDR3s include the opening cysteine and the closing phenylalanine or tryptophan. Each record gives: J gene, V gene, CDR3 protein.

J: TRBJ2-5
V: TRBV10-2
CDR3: CASSPQGKQTQYF

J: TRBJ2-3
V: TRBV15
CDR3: CATSIGLAVDTQYF

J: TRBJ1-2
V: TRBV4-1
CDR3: CASSQFMTGSRYGYTF

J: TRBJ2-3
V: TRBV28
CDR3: CASSLRGRGGTDTQYF

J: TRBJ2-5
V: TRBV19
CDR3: CASSIGALGTQTQYF

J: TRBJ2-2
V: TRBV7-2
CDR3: CASSRRTSGRNTGELFF

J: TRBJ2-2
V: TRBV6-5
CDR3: CASSYVAGAHTGELFF

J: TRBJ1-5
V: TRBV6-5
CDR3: CASRRTGGSNQPQHF

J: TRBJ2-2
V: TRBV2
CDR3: CASRTGANTGELFF

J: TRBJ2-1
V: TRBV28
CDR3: CASSFRVGLAYSYNEQFF

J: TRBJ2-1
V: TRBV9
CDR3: CASSKGLYGDEQFF

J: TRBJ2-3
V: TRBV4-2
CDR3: CASSQVGEDTQYF

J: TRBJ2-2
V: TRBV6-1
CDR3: CASSASGITGELFF

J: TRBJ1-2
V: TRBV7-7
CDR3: CASSSLPTGGDGYTF

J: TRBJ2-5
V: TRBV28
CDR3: CASSPPGTKKETQYF

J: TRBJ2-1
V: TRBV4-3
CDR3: CASSLFLAGSGEQFF

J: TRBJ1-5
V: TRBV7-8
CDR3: CASSTDRGRNQPQHF

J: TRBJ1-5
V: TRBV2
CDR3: CASRYNQPQHF

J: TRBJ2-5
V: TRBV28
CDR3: CASSFLRGGQETQYF

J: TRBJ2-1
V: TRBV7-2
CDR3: CASSPQGPQQFF

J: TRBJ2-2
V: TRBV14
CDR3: CASSQVTANTGELFF

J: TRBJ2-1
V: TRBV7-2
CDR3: CASSPRQGYNEQFF

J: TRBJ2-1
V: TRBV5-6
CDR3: CASSLWTGTPYNEQFF

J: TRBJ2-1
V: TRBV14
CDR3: CASSQDPRANEQFF

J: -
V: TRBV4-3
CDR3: CASSRSVTLDEQYF

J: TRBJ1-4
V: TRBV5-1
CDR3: CASSLKGVDEKLFF

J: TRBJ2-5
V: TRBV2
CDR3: CASSGSVNGETQYF

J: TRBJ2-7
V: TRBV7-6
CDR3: CASSTLKPGLAGGHEQYF

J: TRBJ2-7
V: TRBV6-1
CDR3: CASSEAPELHGSSYEQYF

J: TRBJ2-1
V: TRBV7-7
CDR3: CASSSWDSNEQFF

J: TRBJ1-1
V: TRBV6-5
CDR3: CASSYLGVRDTEAFF

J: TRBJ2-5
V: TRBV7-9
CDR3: CASSPLSRQETQYF

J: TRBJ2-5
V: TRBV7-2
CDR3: CASSDRREGAETQYF

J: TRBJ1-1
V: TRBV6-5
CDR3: CASRRQGIYTEAFF

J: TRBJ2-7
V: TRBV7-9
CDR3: CASSQTMGSSYEQYF

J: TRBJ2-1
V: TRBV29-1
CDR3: CSVVFRAHYNEQFF

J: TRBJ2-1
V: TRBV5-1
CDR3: CASSKGTSGSSYNEQFF

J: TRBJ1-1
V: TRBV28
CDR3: CASSLAGWQNTEAFF

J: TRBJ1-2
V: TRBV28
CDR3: CASFPRRRNYGYTF

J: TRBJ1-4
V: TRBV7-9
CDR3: CASSPGQLGEKLFF

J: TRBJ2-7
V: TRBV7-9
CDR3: CASSLILPAGATEQYF

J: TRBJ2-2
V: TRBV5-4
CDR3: CASSPGLAEMGGELFF

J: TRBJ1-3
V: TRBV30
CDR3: CAWGQGRNTIYF

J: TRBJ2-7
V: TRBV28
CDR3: CASSLPGYEQYF

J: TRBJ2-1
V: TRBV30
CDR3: CAWSTGWVNEQFF

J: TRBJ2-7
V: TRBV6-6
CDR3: CASTAGTENYEQYF

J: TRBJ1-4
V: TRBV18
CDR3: CASSPEEEKLFF

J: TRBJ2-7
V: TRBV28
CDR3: CASSTTSGGSYEQYF

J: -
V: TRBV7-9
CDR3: CASSLASPGTYEQYF

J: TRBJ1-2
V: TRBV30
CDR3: CAWSVTVNGYTF

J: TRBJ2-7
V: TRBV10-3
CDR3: CAISVWRERGEQYF

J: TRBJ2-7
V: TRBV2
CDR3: CASNPANYEQYF

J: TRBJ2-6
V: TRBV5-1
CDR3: CASSLEAGGPGANVLTF

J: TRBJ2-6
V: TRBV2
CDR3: CASKPERSGANVLTF

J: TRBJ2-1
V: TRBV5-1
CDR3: CASSLVLAGGTYNEQFF

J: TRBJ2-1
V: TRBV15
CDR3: CATSPGGDEQFF